One sample yielded the 17 T cell receptor beta chains listed below, sequenced in a study of blood T cell repertoires in COVID-19. Repertoires were generated with immunoSEQ multiplex PCR, while TCRdb's copy carries only in-frame clones and drops some. The sample consists of 190,000 or so clones, about nine tenths of them appearing once. The sequenced sample was peripheral blood. These receptors all stem from a man aged 40-49 years with acute or convalescent COVID-19.

CDR3 in amino acids: CASSFLAGGSGELFF. The CDR3 DNA sequence: TGTGCCAGCAGCTTTCTGGCGGGGGGTTCCGGGGAGCTGTTTTTT. The chain uses TRBV11-2 and TRBJ2-2, with 8 bases identical to TRBD2. V was pared by 3 bases and J by 6 bases, with 6 bases of the junction left unmatched. The CDR3 is 15 residues long. Germline V gene sequence: CDR1 SGHAT, CDR2 FQNNGV. Full variable domain (rest looked up from reference TRBV11-2 and TRBJ2-2): EAGVAQSPRYKIIEKRQSVAFWCNPISGHATLYWYQQILGQGPKLLIQFQNNGVVDDSQLPKDRFSAERLKGVDSTLKIQPAKLEDSAVYLCASSFLAGGSGELFFGEGSRLTVL.

This CDR3 is CASSARENRDTEAFF. Written as DNA, the CDR3 is TGTGCCAGCAGCGCCAGGGAAAATAGGGACACTGAAGCTTTCTTT. The gene calls are TRBV9 and TRBJ1-1, with D possibly being TRBD1 (5 bases). From germline, CDR1 is SGDLS and CDR2 YYNGEE. The CDR3 runs to 15 residues. Trimming stripped 3 bases from V and 3 bases from J, with 15 bases between.

The rearrangement uses TRBV19 and TRBJ1-2; D is possibly TRBD1 (6 bases). The germline gives CDR1 LNHDA, CDR2 SQIVND (reference sequence). Trimming shortened V by 5 bases and J by 6 bases, and 19 bases separated the two germline ends. This CDR3 spans 15 amino acids. This chain's CDR3 is CASSPQGLGADGYTF. CDR3 coding DNA: TGTGCCAGTAGTCCACAGGGCCTAGGGGCAGATGGCTACACCTTC.

This sequence joins TRBV7-6 and TRBJ2-2; 9 positions agree with TRBD2. Germline trimming cut 4 bases from V and 5 bases from J; bases unmatched to any gene: 5. This CDR3 contains 15 residues. CDR1 and CDR2 (germline): SGHVS, FNYEAQ. CDR3 residues: CASSSRGGLTGELFF. CDR3 bases: TGTGCCAGCAGCTCGCGGGGGGGCTTGACCGGGGAGCTGTTTTTT.

This chain connects TRBV7-2 to TRBJ2-7; 7 nucleotides agree with TRBD1. The CDR3 runs to 17 residues. V was clipped by 0 bases and J by 0 bases; unmatched bases: 8. Germline V gene sequence: CDR1 SGHTA, CDR2 FQGNSA. The CDR3 DNA sequence: TGTGCCAGCAGCTTAGCGCCCCTAGGGGGCCCCTCCTACGAGCAGTACTTC. Its translation is CASSLAPLGGPSYEQYF.

This clone was picked up one time. CDR3 amino acids: CASSLETAGGLNGELFF. CDR3 sequence (DNA): TGTGCCAGCAGCCTGGAAACTGCGGGGGGGCTTAACGGGGAGCTGTTTTTT. The rearrangement links TRBV5-6 to TRBJ2-2, with 9 bases that match TRBD2. Germline CDR1 reads SGHDT; CDR2 reads YYEEEE. J gave up 7 bases and V 4 bases, and 14 bases lay outside the gene matches. The CDR3 sequence is 17 residues long.

The table lists this clone with a few counts. J is TRBJ2-7 and V is TRBV19; D gene ambiguous. V lost 3 bases and J 3 bases, leaving 12 bases between the germline ends. CDR1 LNHDA and CDR2 SQIVND come from the germline V gene (reference sequence). The CDR3 is 14 amino acids. In nucleotides, the CDR3 is TGTGCCAGTAGTATTTCGTGGTCGGGCTACGAGCAGTACTTC. Amino acids: CASSISWSGYEQYF.

V gene TRBV18 combines with J gene TRBJ2-7, with 9 positions matching TRBD2. The CDR3 covers 15 residues. Germline V lookup: CDR1 KGHSH, CDR2 LQKENI. The junction had 12 bases not matched to a gene; V was cut back by 6 bases and J by 6 bases. The CDR3 is CASSPLAGDIVEQYF. In DNA form, the CDR3 reads TGTGCCAGCTCCCCCTTAGCGGGGGATATCGTCGAGCAGTACTTC.

This clone was detected only a few times. The same CDR3 is also encoded by other DNA sequences in this sample. The chain employs TRBV2 and TRBJ1-1; D is uncertain. V was cut by 6 bases and J by 4 bases, with 3 bases left in between. The CDR3 runs to 10 residues. Germline assignment: CDR1 SNHLY and CDR2 FYNNEI. The CDR3 is CASSGTEAFF. The CDR3 DNA is TGTGCCAGCAGCGGCACTGAAGCTTTCTTT.

This clone has just one count. DNA for the CDR3: TGTGCCAGCAGTTACGGGCTTCCCCTCCACTTT. This sequence encodes CASSYGLPLHF. The rearrangement joins TRBV6-2 or TRBV6-3 to TRBJ1-6; unclear D gene. The germline gives CDR1 MNHEY, CDR2 SVGEGT. Deletions cut 2 bases from V and 13 bases from J, with 6 bases between. The CDR3 is 11 residues long.

The chain couples TRBV11-2 to TRBJ2-7; D may be TRBD1 (6 bases). V lost 5 bases and J lost 6, with 23 bases in between. There are 16 residues in the CDR3. Looked up from germline, CDR1 is SGHAT and CDR2 is FQNNGV. The CDR3, as DNA: TGTGCCAGCAGCCGACTAAGCCGTCAGGACAGCCGCGAGCAGTACTTC. This sequence encodes CASSRLSRQDSREQYF.

The J gene is TRBJ1-6, the V gene TRBV2; D unclear. V dropped 5 bases and J dropped 9 bases, with 11 bases sitting between them. The germline V gene has CDR1 SNHLY and CDR2 FYNNEI. The CDR3 has 13 residues. The CDR3 here is CASSPALASPLHF. The CDR3 bases are TGTGCCAGCAGTCCTGCTCTGGCTTCACCCCTCCACTTT.

The chain couples TRBV28 to TRBJ2-5; 11 nucleotides line up with TRBD2. The V gene's germline CDR1 is MDHEN and CDR2 SYDVKM. The CDR3 runs to 14 residues. The V and J ends lost 7 bases and 4 bases, in that order; junction bases with no gene match: 5. The DNA for the CDR3 is TGTGCCAGCACCTCAACTAGCGGGGGAGAGACCCAGTACTTC. It yields the protein CASTSTSGGETQYF.

The chain recombines TRBV13 with TRBJ2-7; 9 bases agree with TRBD1. Trimming at V came to 4 bases and at J to 0 bases, leaving 4 bases not matched to a gene. CDR1 is PRHDT, CDR2 FYEKMQ, per germline (reference sequence). This CDR3 has 15 amino acids. CDR3 bases: TGTGCCAGCAGCTCGGGACAGGGACCCTCCTACGAGCAGTACTTC. Amino acid sequence: CASSSGQGPSYEQYF. Full variable domain (remainder filled in from reference TRBV13 and TRBJ2-7): AAGVIQSPRHLIKEKRETATLKCYPIPRHDTVYWYQQGPGQDPQFLISFYEKMQSDKGSIPDRFSAQQFSDYHSELNMSSLELGDSALYFCASSSGQGPSYEQYFGPGTRLTVT.

The chain links TRBV7-2 to TRBJ1-2; TRBD1 matches at 10 bases. The CDR3 has 14 residues. Germline V gives CDR1 SGHTA, CDR2 FQGNSA. The V segment lost 2 bases and the J segment 8 bases; nucleotides outside the gene matches: 5. This CDR3 reads CASSLWDRGEGYTF. The CDR3 coding sequence is TGTGCCAGCAGCTTATGGGACAGGGGTGAGGGCTACACCTTC. The variable domain in full, with the rest retrieved from reference TRBV7-2 and TRBJ1-2, is GAGVSQSPSNKVTEKGKDVELRCDPISGHTALYWYRQSLGQGLEFLIYFQGNSAPDKSGLPSDRFSAERTGGSVSTLTIQRTQQEDSAVYLCASSLWDRGEGYTFGSGTRLTVV.

This chain connects TRBV19 to TRBJ1-5; 8 positions match TRBD1. Germline CDR1 is LNHDA and CDR2 is SQIVND (reference sequence). J gave up 2 bases and V 8 bases, and 14 bases lay outside the gene matches. The length of the CDR3 is 17 residues. The CDR3 sequence: CASSKPSGGAGNQPQHF. CDR3 bases: TGTGCCAGTTCCAAGCCCTCAGGGGGCGCCGGCAATCAGCCCCAGCATTTT. The variable domain in full, with the rest retrieved from reference TRBV19 and TRBJ1-5, is DGGITQSPKYLFRKEGQNVTLSCEQNLNHDAMYWYRQDPGQGLRLIYYSQIVNDFQKGDIAEGYSVSREKKESFPLTVTSAQKNPTAFYLCASSKPSGGAGNQPQHFGDGTRLSIL.

This chain uses TRBV28 with TRBJ1-5, with a possible D match to TRBD1 (6 bases). The CDR3 sequence is 15 residues long. The germline gives CDR1 MDHEN, CDR2 SYDVKM. V lost 6 bases, J lost 4 bases, and 16 bases lay in between. This CDR3 reads CASRPSGVGNQPQHF. The DNA of the CDR3 is TGTGCCAGCAGGCCGTCAGGGGTTGGTAATCAGCCCCAGCATTTT.